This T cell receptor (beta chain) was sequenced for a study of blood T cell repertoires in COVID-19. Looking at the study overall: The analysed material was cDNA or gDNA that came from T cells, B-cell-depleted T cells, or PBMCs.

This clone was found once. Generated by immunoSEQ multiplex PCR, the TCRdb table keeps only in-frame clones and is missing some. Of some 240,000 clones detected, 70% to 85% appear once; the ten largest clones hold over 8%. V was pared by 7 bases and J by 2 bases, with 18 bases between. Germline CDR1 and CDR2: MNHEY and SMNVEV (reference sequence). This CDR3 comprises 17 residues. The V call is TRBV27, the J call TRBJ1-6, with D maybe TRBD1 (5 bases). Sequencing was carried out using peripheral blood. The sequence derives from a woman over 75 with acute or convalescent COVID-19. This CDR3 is CASMIDSRRTYNSPLHF. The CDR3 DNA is TGTGCCAGCATGATTGACAGTCGGCGGACCTATAATTCACCCCTCCACTTT.